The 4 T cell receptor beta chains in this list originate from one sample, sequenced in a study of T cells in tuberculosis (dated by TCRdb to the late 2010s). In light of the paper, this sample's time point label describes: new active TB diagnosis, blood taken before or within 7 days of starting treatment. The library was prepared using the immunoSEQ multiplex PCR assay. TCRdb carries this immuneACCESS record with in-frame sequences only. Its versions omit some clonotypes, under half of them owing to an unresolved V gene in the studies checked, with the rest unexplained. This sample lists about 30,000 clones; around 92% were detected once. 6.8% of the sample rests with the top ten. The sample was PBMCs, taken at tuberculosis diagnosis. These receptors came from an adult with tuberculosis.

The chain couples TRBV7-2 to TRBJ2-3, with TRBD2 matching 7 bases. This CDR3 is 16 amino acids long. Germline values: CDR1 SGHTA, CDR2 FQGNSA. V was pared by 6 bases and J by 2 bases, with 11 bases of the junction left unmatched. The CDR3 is CASSRVAGVSTDTQYF. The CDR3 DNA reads TGTGCCAGCAGTCGAGTGGCGGGAGTCTCCACAGATACGCAGTATTTT.

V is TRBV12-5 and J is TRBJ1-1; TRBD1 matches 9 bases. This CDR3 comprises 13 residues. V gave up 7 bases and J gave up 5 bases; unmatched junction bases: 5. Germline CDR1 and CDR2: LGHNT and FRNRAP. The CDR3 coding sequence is TGTGCTAGTGTCCGGACAGGGGCGACTGAAGCTTTCTTT. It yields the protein CASVRTGATEAFF.

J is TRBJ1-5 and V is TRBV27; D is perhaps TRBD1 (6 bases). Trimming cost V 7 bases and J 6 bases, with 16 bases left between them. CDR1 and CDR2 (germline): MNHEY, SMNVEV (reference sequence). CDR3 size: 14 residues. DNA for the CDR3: TGTGCCAGCAACCTACAGGGATCAGGTCAGCCCCAGCATTTT. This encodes CASNLQGSGQPQHF.

CDR3 DNA: TGTGCCAGCAGCTTAAGATGGGGCCTGAAGTACTTC. It codes for CASSLRWGLKYF. V gene TRBV11-2 combines with J gene TRBJ2-5, with D possibly being TRBD1 (5 bases). V was trimmed by 2 bases and J by 12 bases, leaving 13 bases between them. The V gene's germline CDR1 is SGHAT and CDR2 FQNNGV. The CDR3 extends over 12 amino acids.